This TCR beta chain appears in the sequencing data of a study of blood T cell repertoires in COVID-19. For the study at large: PBMCs, B-cell-depleted T cells, or T cells were the source of the cDNA or gDNA that made up the material.

A Seattle source enrolled patients during active infection and followed them longitudinally. The CDR3 contains 16 residues. CDR1 SNHLY and CDR2 FYNNEI come from the germline V gene. J lost 0 bases, V lost 5 bases, and 5 bases had no gene match. Authors' methods: The assay estimated nucleated cells by amplifying reference gene primers. Sequenced by immunoSEQ multiplex PCR; TCRdb stores in-frame clones only, minus some. Clone size and the V and J calls come from that table; the DNA yielded D and trimming. The data show 300,000 to 400,000 clones, with roughly 90% seen just once and 2.9% held by the top ten.

This sequence joins TRBV2 and TRBJ2-7; 12 nucleotides line up with TRBD2. This TCR derives from a woman in her twenties or thirties with COVID-19, enrolled during active disease. The material sequenced was peripheral blood. The CDR3 DNA is TGTGCCAGCAGTCTAAGGACTAGCGGGACCTCCTACGAGCAGTACTTC. Amino acid sequence: CASSLRTSGTSYEQYF.